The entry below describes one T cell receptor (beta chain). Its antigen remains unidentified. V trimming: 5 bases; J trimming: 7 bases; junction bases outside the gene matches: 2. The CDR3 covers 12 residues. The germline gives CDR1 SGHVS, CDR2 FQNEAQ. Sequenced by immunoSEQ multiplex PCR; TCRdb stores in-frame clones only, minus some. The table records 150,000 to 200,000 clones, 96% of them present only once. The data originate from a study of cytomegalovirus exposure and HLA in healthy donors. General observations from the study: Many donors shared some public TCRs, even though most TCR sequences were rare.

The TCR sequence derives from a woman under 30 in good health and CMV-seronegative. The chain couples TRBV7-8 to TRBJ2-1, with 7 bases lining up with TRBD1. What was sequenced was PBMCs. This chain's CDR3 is CASSLQGNEQFF. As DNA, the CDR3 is TGTGCCAGCAGCCTACAGGGGAATGAGCAGTTCTTC.